The rows below give T cell receptor beta chains drawn from one sample of a study of cytomegalovirus exposure and HLA in healthy donors. TCRdb's copy holds only in-frame clones and misses some; the assay was immunoSEQ multiplex PCR. The data show about 170,000 clones, around 85% seen once. Sequenced material: PBMCs. The receptor set was obtained from a boy aged 2 to 10 in good health and CMV-seronegative. Each CDR3 is given with its conserved first and last residue. A D gene is named only where the DNA matches it firmly. The listing skips clone size in some rows; elsewhere it reads once, few, many or a size class.

>.|TRBV5-1|TRBD2|TRBJ2-3
CASSLEASGGRDTQYF
TGCGCCAGCAGCTTGGAGGCTAGCGGGGGAAGGGATACGCAGTATTTT
>.|TRBV27|.|TRBJ1-5
CATLGATSNQPQHF
TGTGCCACCCTTGGGGCGACTAGCAATCAGCCCCAGCATTTT
>.|TRBV6-5|TRBD1|TRBJ1-2
CASSYVTGGGYTF
TGTGCCAGCAGTTATGTGACAGGGGGTGGCTACACCTTC
>.|TRBV28|.|TRBJ2-7
CASSAGSYEQYF
TGTGCCAGCAGTGCAGGTTCCTACGAGCAGTACTTC
>.|TRBV19|.|TRBJ2-3
CASSPEKSTDTQYF
TGTGCCAGTAGTCCCGAGAAGAGCACAGATACGCAGTATTTT
>.|TRBV14|TRBD1|TRBJ1-2
CASSQRQGLDYGYTF
TGTGCCAGCAGCCAACGACAGGGCCTAGACTATGGCTACACCTTC
>.|TRBV28|TRBD2|TRBJ2-3
CASSYQRDEGDTQYF
TGTGCCAGCAGTTATCAGCGGGATGAGGGAGATACGCAGTATTTT
>.|TRBV28|.|TRBJ1-1
CASSTTGENTEAFF
TGTGCCAGCAGTACCACAGGAGAGAACACTGAAGCTTTCTTT
>.|TRBV19|.|TRBJ2-5
CASSWTLGETQYF
TGTGCCAGTAGTTGGACATTAGGGGAGACCCAGTACTTC
>.|TRBV6-1|TRBD1|TRBJ2-2
CASTGQGFIGELFF
TGTGCCAGCACGGGACAGGGGTTTATCGGGGAGCTGTTTTTT
>.|TRBV10-1|TRBD2|TRBJ2-1
CASSKASGVNEQFF
TGCGCCAGCAGTAAGGCTAGCGGGGTCAATGAGCAGTTCTTC
>.|TRBV7-8|TRBD2|TRBJ2-5
CASSSSGTSAFQETQYF
TGTGCCAGCAGCTCATCCGGGACTAGCGCCTTTCAAGAGACCCAGTACTTC
>.|TRBV27|TRBD2|TRBJ2-7
CASSFGLAAYEQYF
TGTGCCAGCAGTTTCGGACTAGCGGCTTACGAGCAGTACTTC
>once|TRBV5-1|TRBD1|TRBJ1-2
CASSLGGQGVNGYTF
TGCGCCAGCAGCTTGGGTGGACAGGGAGTCAATGGCTACACCTTC
>once|TRBV19|TRBD2|TRBJ2-1
CASSIRKKLADLNSYNEQFF
TGTGCCAGTAGTATAAGGAAGAAACTAGCGGACTTGAACTCCTACAATGAGCAGTTCTTC
>.|TRBV5-6|TRBD1|TRBJ2-1
CASSPVPGQGIYNEQFF
TGTGCCAGCAGCCCGGTGCCGGGACAGGGAATTTACAATGAGCAGTTCTTC
>few|TRBV30|.|TRBJ2-4
CAFGQGGRENIQYF
TGTGCCTTCGGACAGGGTGGGAGGGAAAACATTCAGTACTTC
>once|TRBV5-1|TRBD2|TRBJ2-7
CASSLLLAGGVEQYF
TGCGCCAGCAGCTTGCTCCTAGCGGGAGGTGTCGAGCAGTACTTC
>.|TRBV18|TRBD2|TRBJ2-6
CASSPRGTTVSGANVLTF
TGTGCCAGCTCCCCTCGGGGGACTACCGTCTCTGGGGCCAACGTCCTGACTTTC
>.|TRBV11-2|.|TRBJ2-5
CASSLEGRETQYF
TGTGCCAGCAGCTTAGAAGGGAGAGAGACCCAGTACTTC
>.|TRBV19|.|TRBJ2-1
CASRGEPSYNEQFF
TGTGCCAGTAGGGGAGAGCCCTCGTACAATGAGCAGTTCTTC
>.|TRBV5-1|.|TRBJ2-5
CASSLRPGLTQETQYF
TGCGCCAGCAGCTTGCGTCCGGGACTGACGCAGGAGACCCAGTACTTC
>.|TRBV2|TRBD1|TRBJ1-2
CASSRRQGANYGYTF
TGTGCCAGCAGTCGACGACAGGGGGCGAACTATGGCTACACCTTC
>.|TRBV7-2|TRBD2|TRBJ2-7
CASSDPPAGGPNEQYF
TGTGCCAGCAGCGATCCGCCAGCGGGAGGGCCAAACGAGCAGTACTTC
>few|TRBV30|.|TRBJ2-7
CAWGDYEQYF
TGTGCCTGGGGAGACTACGAGCAGTACTTC
>.|TRBV27|.|TRBJ1-1
CASSSGAEAFF
TGTGCCAGCAGTTCAGGGGCGGAAGCTTTCTTT
>.|TRBV27|TRBD2|TRBJ2-7
CASSPSSGGYEQYF
TGTGCCAGCAGTCCCTCCAGCGGGGGCTACGAGCAGTACTTC
>.|TRBV20-1|.|TRBJ2-5
CSAPFQETQYF
TGCAGTGCCCCGTTCCAAGAGACCCAGTACTTC
>.|TRBV6-6|.|TRBJ1-3
CASSPGPFNTGNTIYF
TGTGCCAGCAGTCCGGGTCCCTTTAATACGGGAAACACCATATATTTT
>.|TRBV4-1|.|TRBJ2-4
CASNPVLAKNIQYF
TGCGCCAGCAACCCAGTCCTAGCCAAAAACATTCAGTACTTC
>.|TRBV14|TRBD2|TRBJ2-3
CASSRRLAGTDTQYF
TGTGCCAGCAGCCGTCGACTAGCGGGCACAGATACGCAGTATTTT
>.|TRBV19|.|TRBJ1-4
CASSMEGRGKLFF
TGTGCCAGTAGTATGGAGGGTCGAGGAAAACTGTTTTTT
>.|TRBV13|.|TRBJ1-2
CASSSTIDAGAGGYTF
TGTGCCAGCAGCTCCACAATCGACGCAGGGGCTGGTGGCTACACCTTC
>.|TRBV28|TRBD1|TRBJ1-4
CASSLALTGLNEKLFF
TGTGCCAGCAGCCTTGCCCTGACAGGGTTGAATGAAAAACTGTTTTTT
>.|TRBV6-1|.|TRBJ2-1
CASSEVSQSKFF
TGTGCCAGCAGTGAAGTGTCGCAGTCCAAGTTCTTC
>.|TRBV5-1|TRBD1|TRBJ1-1
CASAGTANTEAFF
TGCGCCAGCGCCGGGACAGCCAACACTGAAGCTTTCTTT
>.|TRBV19|TRBD1|TRBJ1-2
CASKGRGASGLGLNYGYTF
TGTGCCAGTAAGGGCAGGGGGGCTTCAGGATTGGGGCTTAACTATGGCTACACCTTC
>.|TRBV6-5|.|TRBJ2-2
CASSSGVTGELFF
TGTGCCAGCAGTTCAGGGGTCACCGGGGAGCTGTTTTTT
>.|TRBV28|.|TRBJ1-5
CASSGQGPDNQPQHF
TGTGCCAGCAGTGGGCAGGGCCCGGACAATCAGCCCCAGCATTTT
>.|TRBV29-1|TRBD1|TRBJ2-5
CSSTPDRDETQYF
TGCAGCTCCACCCCCGACAGGGACGAGACCCAGTACTTC
>.|TRBV7-9|TRBD1|TRBJ1-1
CASSPGTGGSDTEAFF
TGTGCCAGCAGTCCCGGGACAGGGGGTTCGGACACTGAAGCTTTCTTT
>.|TRBV7-9|TRBD1|TRBJ2-7
CASSPGQGDFEQYF
TGTGCCAGCAGCCCCGGACAGGGAGACTTCGAGCAGTACTTC
>.|TRBV15|TRBD2|TRBJ2-1
CATSRELAGVGEQFF
TGTGCCACCAGCAGGGAGCTAGCGGGAGTGGGTGAGCAGTTCTTC
>many|TRBV6-5|.|TRBJ2-2
CATTPRSNTGELFF
TGTGCCACCACCCCGCGGAGTAACACCGGGGAGCTGTTTTTT
>.|TRBV5-6|TRBD1|TRBJ1-5
CASSRTGGLNQPQHF
TGTGCCAGCTCCCGGACAGGGGGCCTGAATCAGCCCCAGCATTTT
>.|TRBV19|.|TRBJ2-7
CASSIAGRSAYEQYF
TGTGCCAGTAGTATAGCCGGGAGAAGCGCCTACGAGCAGTACTTC
>.|TRBV29-1|TRBD1|TRBJ2-1
CSVEDWVLDRASYNEQFF
TGCAGCGTTGAAGATTGGGTACTTGACAGGGCTTCCTACAATGAGCAGTTCTTC
>once|TRBV7-9|.|TRBJ1-1
CASSLRASGDEAFF
TGTGCCAGCAGCTTAAGGGCCTCCGGGGATGAAGCTTTCTTT
>.|TRBV28|.|TRBJ2-2
CASCQVTGELFF
TGTGCCAGCTGTCAGGTTACCGGGGAGCTGTTTTTT
>.|TRBV4-2|.|TRBJ2-5
CASSQSVLETQYF
TGTGCCAGCAGCCAAAGCGTGCTCGAGACCCAGTACTTC
>.|TRBV29-1|TRBD1|TRBJ2-3
CSVEGGTGGDTQYF
TGCAGCGTTGAGGGTGGGACAGGTGGGGATACGCAGTATTTT
>.|TRBV2|TRBD2|TRBJ2-7
CASRTSGGTYEQYF
TGTGCCAGCAGGACTAGCGGGGGAACCTACGAGCAGTACTTC
>.|TRBV11-2|.|TRBJ2-6
CASSLGTLSGANVLTF
TGTGCCAGCAGCTTAGGTACTCTATCTGGGGCCAACGTCCTGACTTTC
>.|TRBV6-4|.|TRBJ2-1
CASSRGSYNEQFF
TGTGCCAGCAGCAGGGGATCCTACAATGAGCAGTTCTTC
>.|TRBV25-1|TRBD1|TRBJ2-2
CASSDWGQHTGELFF
TGTGCCAGCAGTGATTGGGGACAGCACACCGGGGAGCTGTTTTTT
>.|TRBV10-3|.|TRBJ2-1
CAITRRGSSNPVNSSYNEQFF
TGTGCCATCACCCGCCGCGGCAGCTCCAACCCTGTAAATAGTTCCTACAATGAGCAGTTCTTC
>once|TRBV7-3|TRBD2|TRBJ2-3
CASSIISGAGDTQYF
TGTGCCAGCAGCATAATTAGCGGGGCCGGGGATACGCAGTATTTT